These 5 T cell receptor beta chains share one sample of origin, sequenced in a study of T cells in tuberculosis. Libraries were prepared by immunoSEQ multiplex PCR; TCRdb keeps only in-frame clonotypes and omits some of them. The sample shows 44,000 or so clones, roughly 96% of them seen only once. Sequenced sample: PBMCs. The source is a donor aged 10-35 years with latent tuberculosis or without tuberculosis infection.

The genes are TRBV6-5 and TRBJ2-3; 7 bases are a match to TRBD1. The CDR3 runs to 13 residues. Germline V gene sequence: CDR1 MNHEY, CDR2 SVGAGI. The V gene end was trimmed by 2 bases and the J gene end by 9 bases; junction bases not matched to a gene: 5. The CDR3 sequence is CASSYVGQRTQYF. CDR3 in DNA: TGTGCCAGCAGTTACGTGGGACAGAGGACGCAGTATTTT.

This rearrangement joins TRBV25-1 to TRBJ2-7; D remains ambiguous. Trimming cost V 5 bases and J 0 bases, with 5 bases left between them. This CDR3 is built from 12 residues. Germline V lookup: CDR1 MGHDK, CDR2 SYGVNS. CDR3 region: CASSHNSYEQYF. CDR3 coding DNA: TGTGCCAGCAGTCACAACTCCTACGAGCAGTACTTC.

This rearrangement joins TRBV9 to TRBJ1-1, with D maybe TRBD1 (6 bases). Germline CDR1 reads SGDLS; CDR2 reads YYNGEE. Trimming cost V 3 bases and J 6 bases, with 12 bases left between them. The CDR3 has 13 residues. The CDR3 region is CASSGRGGPEAFF. CDR3 in DNA: TGTGCCAGCAGCGGTCGCGGGGGCCCTGAAGCTTTCTTT. The whole variable domain, remainder taken from reference TRBV9 and TRBJ1-1, is DSGVTQTPKHLITATGQRVTLRCSPRSGDLSVYWYQQSLDQGLQFLIQYYNGEERAKGNILERFSAQQFPDLHSELNLSSLELGDSALYFCASSGRGGPEAFFGQGTRLTVV.

In nucleotides, the CDR3 is TGTGCCAGCAGTCCCGTTAGCGCAAATGAGCAGTTCTTC. It yields the protein CASSPVSANEQFF. V usage is TRBV2 and J usage is TRBJ2-1; D might be TRBD2 (5 bases). CDR1 SNHLY and CDR2 FYNNEI come from the germline V gene. The V gene lost 5 bases and the J gene lost 7 bases, with 12 bases spanning the gap. The length of the CDR3 is 13 residues.

The chain couples TRBV5-1 to TRBJ2-1; 8 nucleotides agree with TRBD1. V trimming: 4 bases; J trimming: 3 bases; junction bases outside the gene matches: 12. Germline lookup yields CDR1 SGHRS and CDR2 YFSETQ. The CDR3 contains 17 residues. The CDR3 coding sequence is TGCGCCAGCAGCCAAATCCCGGTAGGACAGGGCTACAATGAGCAGTTCTTC. Residues: CASSQIPVGQGYNEQFF. The entire variable domain, with the rest obtained from reference TRBV5-1 and TRBJ2-1, is as follows: KAGVTQTPRYLIKTRGQQVTLSCSPISGHRSVSWYQQTPGQGLQFLFEYFSETQRNKGNFPGRFSGRQFSNSRSEMNVSTLELGDSALYLCASSQIPVGQGYNEQFFGPGTRLTVL.